This T cell receptor beta chain was identified during a study of blood T cell repertoires in COVID-19. Study-level background: There were acute and convalescent COVID-19 samples, and they came from the United States, Italy and Spain.

Germline V lookup: CDR1 MNHEY, CDR2 SVGAGI. Between the trimmed V and J ends, which lost 7 bases and 2 bases, there was a span of 8 bases. The CDR3 runs 12 residues. Sequenced by immunoSEQ multiplex PCR; TCRdb stores in-frame clones only, minus some. The sample has over 450,000 clones; 85% to 90% are singletons. Input material: peripheral blood. The chain combines TRBV6-5 with TRBJ2-5; D not resolved. The TCR was taken from a woman aged 45-65 years with COVID-19, enrolled during active disease. The CDR3 spells CASTRQQETQYF. In DNA, the CDR3 is TGTGCCAGCACTCGACAACAAGAGACCCAGTACTTC.